Here is one TCR beta chain with its context. This specimen belongs to a study of blood T cell repertoires in COVID-19. This CDR3 has 13 amino acids. The ends were cut back, 4 bases at V and 0 bases at J, with 6 bases in the middle. In germline, CDR1 is KGHSH, CDR2 LQKENI. The table came from immunoSEQ multiplex PCR; TCRdb's copy has only in-frame clones and leaves some out. The sample lists 200,000 to 300,000 clones; around 86% were seen once. The chain is built from TRBV18 and TRBJ1-1; D is undetermined. The sequence derives from a man under 40 who had recovered from COVID-19. The specimen was peripheral blood. In DNA form, the CDR3 reads TGTGCCAGCTCACGCCTAGTGAACACTGAAGCTTTCTTT. It translates to CASSRLVNTEAFF.